This TCR beta chain was obtained from a study of shared clonotypes between healthy human individuals. The overall study: CD4 naive cells filled three plates per donor, CD4 memory three, CD8 naive two and CD8 memory one.

Germline V gene lookup returns CDR1 SGHAT and CDR2 FQNNGV. V dropped 5 bases and J dropped 2; count of bases not matched to a gene: 13. The CDR3 consists of 18 residues. The material for each subset, its genomic DNA, was split evenly across several immunoSEQ plates. The protocol was immunoSEQ multiplex PCR, while the TCRdb copy is restricted to in-frame clones and leaves out a portion. The table shows about 700,000 clones, with about 74% occurring only once. The chain has TRBV11-2 and TRBJ2-3, with 10 bases aligning to TRBD2. The clonotype comes from a woman aged 25 to 39 in good health. The sequencing sample was made of memory CD4+ T cells sorted from blood. Subset given: CD45RA-negative fraction. The DNA for the CDR3 is TGTGCCAGCAGCATAGGGCCCGTACTAGCGGGGAACACAGATACGCAGTATTTT. This encodes CASSIGPVLAGNTDTQYF.